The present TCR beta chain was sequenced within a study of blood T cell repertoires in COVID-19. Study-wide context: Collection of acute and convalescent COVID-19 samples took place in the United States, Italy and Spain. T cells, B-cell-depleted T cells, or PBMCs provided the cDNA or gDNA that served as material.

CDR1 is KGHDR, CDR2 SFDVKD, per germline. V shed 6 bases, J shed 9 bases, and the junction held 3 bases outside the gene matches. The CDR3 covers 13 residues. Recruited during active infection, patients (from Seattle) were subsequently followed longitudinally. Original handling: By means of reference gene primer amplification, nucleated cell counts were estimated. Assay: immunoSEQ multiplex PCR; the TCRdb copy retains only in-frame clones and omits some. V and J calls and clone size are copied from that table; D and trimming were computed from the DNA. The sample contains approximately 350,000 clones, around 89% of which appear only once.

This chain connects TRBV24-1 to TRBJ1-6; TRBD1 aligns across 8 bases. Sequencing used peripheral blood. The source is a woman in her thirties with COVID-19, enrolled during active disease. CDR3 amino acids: CATSPGGGSPLHF. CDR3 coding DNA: TGTGCCACCAGTCCAGGGGGCGGTTCACCCCTCCACTTT.